One and the same sample provided the 25 T cell receptor beta chains below, sequenced in a study of neurological immune-mediated disorders. Via MiXCR, TCRdb re-called the 5' RACE reads, giving one row per CDR3 protein. In the table there are about 20,000 distinct CDR3 sequences, around a quarter of which are singletons. The material sequenced was PBMCs. These receptors came from a man in his fifties with HTLV-1-associated myelopathy (HAM/TSP).

This clonotype showed up just a few times. The chain links TRBV28 to TRBJ1-5; unclear D gene. Germline V gene sequence: CDR1 MDHEN, CDR2 SYDVKM. Trimming cost V 3 bases and J 4 bases, with 10 bases left between them. This CDR3 has 14 residues. DNA of the CDR3: TGTGCCAGCAGTTTGCAGGCTCCGAATCAGCCCCAGCATTTT. It encodes CASSLQAPNQPQHF.

This clonotype was counted at least ten times. V gene TRBV20-1 combines with J gene TRBJ2-1; 8 bases agree with TRBD2. In germline, CDR1 is DFQATT, CDR2 SNEGSKA (reference sequence). Germline trimming cut 6 bases from V and 2 bases from J; bases unmatched to any gene: 6. CDR3 length equals 14 residues. CDR3 DNA: TGCAGTGCCCGGACGGGAGGGGCCTACAATGAGCAGTTCTTC. Its protein is CSARTGGAYNEQFF.

This clonotype has ten or more counts. This rearrangement joins TRBV20-1 to TRBJ2-3, with 7 positions matching TRBD1. There are 16 residues in the CDR3. V lost 0 bases and J lost 0; bases outside the gene matches: 6. The V gene's germline CDR1 is DFQATT and CDR2 SNEGSKA (reference sequence). The CDR3 DNA reads as TGCAGTGCTAGAGACCGACAGGGTTCTAGCACAGATACGCAGTATTTT. Protein: CSARDRQGSSTDTQYF.

About this clonotype: A much larger clone lies one base from this, so it may be a read error. The chain is built from TRBV6-6 and TRBJ2-5; 8 nucleotides line up with TRBD1. CDR1 and CDR2 (germline): MNHNY, SVGAGI (reference sequence). This CDR3 is 16 amino acids long. The V gene end was trimmed by 5 bases and the J gene end by 2 bases; junction bases not matched to a gene: 10. CDR3 nucleotide sequence: TGTGCCAGCAGTGGGGACAGGTTAGGGTTTCAAGAGACCCAGTACTTC. This encodes CASSGDRLGFQETQYF.

This clonotype was detected only once. The chain joins TRBV12-3 or TRBV12-4 to TRBJ2-2; D possibly corresponds to TRBD1 (6 bases). CDR3 length: 12 amino acids. V was clipped by 3 bases and J by 8 bases, with 7 bases between them. The CDR3 loop is CASSFDRGELFF. CDR3 DNA: TGTGCCAGCAGTTTCGACAGGGGGGAGCTGTTTTTT.

The chain carries TRBV20-1 and TRBJ1-2; 7 nucleotides agree with TRBD1. Germline trimming cut 3 bases from V and 2 bases from J; bases unmatched to any gene: 6. Germline V gives CDR1 DFQATT, CDR2 SNEGSKA (reference sequence). The CDR3 sequence is 14 residues long. DNA for the CDR3: TGCAGTGCTAGGGGACCAGGGGGAAACTATGGCTACACCTTC. Translation gives CSARGPGGNYGYTF.

This clonotype is categorized as medium-sized. The gene calls are TRBV5-1 and TRBJ2-7; TRBD1 matches 10 bases. The CDR3 spans 14 residues. V gave up 2 bases and J gave up 4 bases; unmatched junction bases: 3. Germline V CDR1 and CDR2: SGHRS, YFSETQ. The CDR3 protein is CASSLGGQGYEQYF. Here the CDR3 DNA reads TGCGCCAGCAGCTTAGGGGGACAGGGGTACGAGCAGTACTTC.

Details on this clonotype: A much more abundant neighbour one base away suggests this may be a read error. This sequence joins TRBV28 and TRBJ2-7, with 13 bases matching TRBD2. Germline V lookup: CDR1 MDHEN, CDR2 SYDVKM. This CDR3 comprises 16 residues. The CDR3 sequence is CVSSYGTSGNSYEQYF. The CDR3 DNA reads as TGTGTCAGCAGTTATGGGACTAGCGGGAATTCCTACGAGCAGTACTTC.

This clonotype was detected a few times. This chain uses TRBV9 with TRBJ2-2; a weak D match, TRBD2 (5 bases). The length of the CDR3 is 15 residues. Trimming pared 1 base from V and 1 base from J, leaving 8 bases between. CDR1 and CDR2 (germline): SGDLS, YYNGEE. The CDR3 sequence: CASSVSRGNTGELFF. CDR3 nucleotide sequence: TGTGCCAGCAGCGTAAGTCGGGGGAACACCGGGGAGCTGTTTTTT.

With respect to this clonotype: Germline is not matched at one junction end, which may reflect a read error. The chain carries TRBV27 and TRBJ2-7; 12 bases agree with TRBD1. Looked up from germline, CDR1 is MNHEY and CDR2 is SMNVEV (reference sequence). The CDR3 is made up of 15 amino acids. This CDR3 reads CTSILGTGGLWEQYF. For the CDR3, the DNA is TGCACCAGCATCCTAGGGACAGGGGGCCTTTGGGAGCAGTACTTC.

This clonotype was recorded a few times. This chain links TRBV2 with TRBJ1-4; D possibly corresponds to TRBD1 (6 bases). Germline V lookup: CDR1 SNHLY, CDR2 FYNNEI. The CDR3 totals 15 residues. The germline V and J ends were trimmed by 10 bases and 4 bases, with 19 bases remaining between them. DNA for the CDR3: TGTGCCAACAGAGCAGGGGAAGGGTTTAATGAAAAACTGTTTTTT. It specifies CANRAGEGFNEKLFF.

This clonotype is classed as large. The chain is built from TRBV9 and TRBJ2-3, with 7 nucleotides matching TRBD1. Germline V gene data show CDR1 as SGDLS and CDR2 as YYNGEE. CDR3 length equals 16 residues. V dropped 4 bases and J dropped 0; count of bases not matched to a gene: 8. The CDR3 DNA follows: TGTGCCAGCAGCTCGAAACAGGGGTCTAGCACAGATACGCAGTATTTT. This gives the protein CASSSKQGSSTDTQYF.

This clonotype came up a few times. The chain has TRBV20-1 and TRBJ1-6, with a possible D match to TRBD1 (5 bases). This CDR3 spans 14 amino acids. Germline V lookup: CDR1 DFQATT, CDR2 SNEGSKA (reference sequence). Trimming stripped 6 bases from V and 8 bases from J, with 17 bases between. CDR3 nucleotides: TGCAGTGCGCCCGGGGCAGGCCCTTATTCACCCCTCCACTTT. It specifies CSAPGAGPYSPLHF.

The chain joins TRBV5-1 to TRBJ2-7; possibly TRBD2 for D (5 bases). V lost 1 base and J lost 7, with 6 bases in between. The CDR3 spans 11 residues. CDR1 is SGHRS, CDR2 YFSETQ, per germline. This chain's CDR3 is CASSLSGEQYF. The CDR3 nucleotides are TGCGCCAGCAGCTTGTCGGGGGAGCAGTACTTC.

This clonotype has just a few counts. The chain recombines TRBV20-1 with TRBJ1-4; a possible D gene is TRBD1 (5 bases). This CDR3 is built from 13 residues. The ends were cut back, 7 bases at V and 8 bases at J, with 17 bases in the middle. CDR1 is DFQATT and CDR2 is SNEGSKA in the germline V gene (reference sequence). DNA for the CDR3: TGCAGTGGTACAGGCCCCGAAGGGGAAAAACTGTTTTTT. This sequence encodes CSGTGPEGEKLFF.

This chain joins TRBV7-2 and TRBJ2-3, with TRBD2 matching over 8 bases. This CDR3 comprises 16 residues. CDR1 and CDR2 (germline): SGHTA, FQGNSA. The V gene end was trimmed by 3 bases and the J gene end by 2 bases; junction bases not matched to a gene: 7. This CDR3 reads CASSFKSGRVTDTQYF. CDR3 coding DNA: TGTGCCAGCAGCTTTAAGTCCGGGAGGGTCACAGATACGCAGTATTTT.

This chain links TRBV29-1 with TRBJ2-7; no clear D. CDR3 length: 12 amino acids. V lost 3 bases and J 0 bases, leaving 6 bases between the germline ends. The V gene's germline CDR1 is SQVTM and CDR2 ANQGSEA. DNA of the CDR3: TGCAGCGTTGACAGGAGCTCCTACGAGCAGTACTTC. Residues: CSVDRSSYEQYF.

This clonotype was detected many times. CDR3 DNA sequence: TGTGCCAGCAGTTACTCCCACAGGGGGAATCAGCCCCAGCATTTT. This sequence encodes CASSYSHRGNQPQHF. The chain links TRBV6-5 to TRBJ1-5, with 8 bases that match TRBD1. The junction had 2 bases not matched to a gene; V was cut back by 0 bases and J by 4 bases. Looked up from germline, CDR1 is MNHEY and CDR2 is SVGAGI. CDR3 length: 15 amino acids.

This clonotype occurred a few times. The chain uses TRBV5-1 and TRBJ1-1; TRBD1 aligns across 10 bases. This CDR3 is built from 16 residues. Per germline, CDR1 SGHRS and CDR2 YFSETQ. The ends lost 3 bases at V and 0 bases at J; junction bases unmatched: 5. The CDR3 loop is CASSSGQGVVNTEAFF. CDR3 DNA sequence: TGCGCCAGCAGCTCAGGACAGGGGGTGGTGAACACTGAAGCTTTCTTT.

This clonotype was seen a few times. The rearrangement links TRBV29-1 to TRBJ2-5; 11 nucleotides line up with TRBD2. This CDR3 is 16 amino acids long. Germline V gene lookup returns CDR1 SQVTM and CDR2 ANQGSEA. Trimming removed 3 bases from V and 0 bases from J; junction bases left unmatched: 6. The DNA for the CDR3 is TGCAGCGTTGAGGACAGACTAGCGGGGTACCAAGAGACCCAGTACTTC. Translated, it gives CSVEDRLAGYQETQYF.

This clonotype was recorded a few times. This sequence joins TRBV27 and TRBJ2-6; 7 nucleotides align to TRBD1. V lost 2 bases to trimming and J lost 0 bases; unmatched junction nucleotides: 10. The CDR3 is made up of 19 amino acids. Per germline, CDR1 MNHEY and CDR2 SMNVEV (reference sequence). CDR3 sequence (DNA): TGTGCCAGCAGTTTAGTGACAGGGTCCATTAGCTCTGGGGCCAACGTCCTGACTTTC. This sequence encodes CASSLVTGSISSGANVLTF. Variable domain in full (rest from reference TRBV27 and TRBJ2-6): EAQVTQNPRYLITVTGKKLTVTCSQNMNHEYMSWYRQDPGLGLRQIYYSMNVEVTDKGDVPEGYKVSRKEKRNFPLILESPSPNQTSLYFCASSLVTGSISSGANVLTFGAGSRLTVL.

This clonotype was observed at least ten times. The V gene is TRBV12-3 or TRBV12-4, the J gene TRBJ2-1; perhaps TRBD2 as D (5 bases). The CDR3 runs to 12 residues. V was shortened by 4 bases and J by 10 bases, with 11 bases between the two germline ends. CDR3 amino acids: CASSSRADEQFF. The CDR3 coding sequence is TGTGCCAGCAGTTCACGAGCGGACGAGCAGTTCTTC.

This clonotype is deemed large. The chain employs TRBV4-1 and TRBJ2-1; 7 nucleotides align to TRBD2. The CDR3 has 16 amino acids. V dropped 1 base and J dropped 5; count of bases not matched to a gene: 8. Germline CDR1 reads MGHRA; CDR2 reads YSYEKL. The CDR3 protein is CASSQVGWEGDNEQFF. For the CDR3, the DNA is TGCGCCAGCAGCCAAGTCGGGTGGGAGGGCGACAATGAGCAGTTCTTC.

This chain links TRBV4-1 with TRBJ1-1; 7 nucleotides agree with TRBD1. The CDR3 loop spans 14 amino acids. Germline V lookup: CDR1 MGHRA, CDR2 YSYEKL. V trimming: 7 bases; J trimming: 6 bases; junction bases outside the gene matches: 11. In DNA form, the CDR3 reads TGCGCCAGCACCCTCAGGGAGGGGGCCCCTGAAGCTTTCTTT. This gives the protein CASTLREGAPEAFF.

Ten or more counts support this clonotype. V is TRBV29-1 and J is TRBJ2-3, with D perhaps given as TRBD1 or TRBD2 (5 bases each). Germline CDR1 is SQVTM and CDR2 is ANQGSEA. The CDR3 is made up of 11 amino acids. V lost 5 bases and J lost 5, with 8 bases in between. CDR3 protein: CSVSRGDTQYF. Written as DNA, the CDR3 is TGCAGCGTTTCGAGGGGAGATACGCAGTATTTT.